These T cell receptor beta chains were read from a single sample in a study of blood T cell repertoires in COVID-19. Sequenced by immunoSEQ multiplex PCR; TCRdb stores in-frame clones only, minus some. The sample contains about 200,000 clones, roughly nine tenths of which appear only once. The sequencing sample was made of PBMCs or T cells enriched from blood (not recorded which). Receptor source: a woman aged 40-49 years in a cohort exposed to, infected with or recovered from COVID-19 (not recorded which). Both conserved end residues are part of each CDR3. The D gene is left open where the match is weak. Size is stated for part of the rows, as once, few or many counts, or as a class when the clone is expanded.

j_call d_call v_call clone_size cdr3_aa cdr3_nt
TRBJ1-1 NA TRBV7-9 few CASSLGRANTEAFF TGTGCCAGCAGCTTAGGGCGGGCAAACACTGAAGCTTTCTTT
TRBJ2-3 TRBD2 TRBV27 NA CASSSPVGRGTDTQYF TGTGCCAGCAGTTCCCCAGTCGGGAGGGGCACAGATACGCAGTATTTT
TRBJ1-4 TRBD1 TRBV3-1/TRBV3-2 NA CASSQGQTTNEKLFF TGTGCCAGCAGCCAGGGACAGACAACTAATGAAAAACTGTTTTTT
TRBJ1-5 NA TRBV28 NA CASSVYSNQPQHF TGTGCCAGCAGTGTTTATAGCAATCAGCCCCAGCATTTT
TRBJ2-7 NA TRBV5-4 NA CASSRGSEGAPYF TGTGCCAGCAGCCGGGGAAGTGAGGGCGCTCCGTACTTC
TRBJ1-5 NA TRBV30 NA CAWSPHSYSNQPQHF TGTGCCTGGAGTCCCCACTCCTATAGCAATCAGCCCCAGCATTTT
TRBJ2-4 NA TRBV6-5 once CASSAGAGQYF TGTGCCAGCAGCGCGGGGGCGGGACAGTACTTC
TRBJ2-5 NA TRBV19 NA CASSIMGQGSETQYF TGTGCCAGTAGTATCATGGGCCAGGGGAGCGAGACCCAGTACTTC
TRBJ2-2 TRBD1 TRBV10-3 NA CAIGTGVTNTGELFF TGTGCCATCGGAACAGGGGTGACGAACACCGGGGAGCTGTTTTTT
TRBJ2-2 TRBD1 TRBV19 once CASSLPPDRGSTGELFF TGTGCCAGTAGTCTACCCCCCGACAGGGGGAGCACCGGGGAGCTGTTTTTT
TRBJ2-2 TRBD1 TRBV27 NA CASSLLSSGGATGELFF TGTGCCAGCAGCCTACTCTCCTCAGGGGGCGCGACCGGGGAGCTGTTTTTT
TRBJ1-2 TRBD1 TRBV5-6 NA CASSHGTGHYGYTF TGTGCCAGCAGCCACGGGACAGGGCACTATGGCTACACCTTC
TRBJ1-2 NA TRBV11-3 NA CASSRSTDPFYGYTF TGTGCCAGCAGCCGCTCGACAGATCCATTCTATGGCTACACCTTC
TRBJ2-7 NA TRBV9 NA CASSVVGGDGYEQYF TGTGCCAGCAGCGTAGTAGGGGGGGACGGGTACGAGCAGTACTTC
TRBJ1-2 TRBD1 TRBV6-5 once CASSSTGKGYGYTF TGTGCCAGCAGTTCGACAGGGAAAGGCTATGGCTACACCTTC
TRBJ1-3 NA TRBV4-2 once CASSLGADSGNTIYF TGTGCCAGCAGCCTGGGGGCCGACTCTGGAAACACCATATATTTT
TRBJ2-7 TRBD1 TRBV4-2 NA CASSPRDSSYEQYF TGTGCCAGCAGCCCCAGGGACAGCTCCTACGAGCAGTACTTC
TRBJ1-1 NA TRBV5-4 NA CASSSSNEAFF TGTGCCAGCAGCTCCTCTAATGAAGCTTTCTTT
TRBJ2-2 NA TRBV28 NA CASSSETETNTGELFF TGTGCCAGCAGTTCGGAAACGGAGACGAACACCGGGGAGCTGTTTTTT
TRBJ2-1 TRBD2 TRBV27 NA CASSFLAGGEQFF TGTGCCAGCAGTTTCCTAGCGGGAGGTGAGCAGTTCTTC
TRBJ1-1 NA TRBV7-9 NA CASSLGGGPEAFF TGTGCCAGCAGCTTAGGGGGAGGTCCTGAAGCTTTCTTT
TRBJ2-7 NA TRBV5-5 NA CASSPGHYYEQYF TGTGCCAGCAGCCCAGGACATTACTACGAGCAGTACTTC
TRBJ2-7 TRBD1 TRBV4-2 NA CASSQGPQGELYEQYF TGTGCCAGCAGCCAAGGCCCACAGGGGGAACTCTACGAGCAGTACTTC
TRBJ1-1 NA TRBV13 NA CASSLGLESQAFF TGTGCCAGCAGCTTAGGCCTAGAGAGCCAAGCTTTCTTT
TRBJ2-3 TRBD2 TRBV9 NA CASSVVASGMSTDTQYF TGTGCCAGCAGCGTAGTAGCTAGCGGGATGAGCACAGATACGCAGTATTTT
TRBJ2-4 TRBD1 TRBV27 NA CASSLGQGAGNIQYF TGTGCCAGCAGTTTGGGACAGGGGGCCGGGAACATTCAGTACTTC
TRBJ2-1 TRBD1 TRBV28 NA CASSSRQGGLLEQFF TGTGCCAGCAGTTCGCGACAGGGGGGTCTTCTTGAGCAGTTCTTC
TRBJ1-1 NA TRBV13 NA CASRGQMNTEAFF TGTGCCAGCAGAGGACAGATGAACACTGAAGCTTTCTTT
TRBJ1-1 NA TRBV19 NA CASSIGDMNTEAFF TGTGCCAGTAGTATAGGGGACATGAACACTGAAGCTTTCTTT
TRBJ2-7 NA TRBV9 NA CASSVAPNGERISYEQYF TGTGCCAGCAGCGTAGCACCTAACGGGGAGCGAATTTCCTACGAGCAGTACTTC
TRBJ2-2 TRBD2 TRBV2 NA CAISPGGETGELFF TGTGCCATCAGCCCGGGGGGAGAAACCGGGGAGCTGTTTTTT
TRBJ2-7 NA TRBV5-8 few CASSLSRGEQYF TGTGCCAGCAGCTTGAGCAGGGGCGAGCAGTACTTC
TRBJ2-7 NA TRBV4-1 NA CASSQAYSFRSYEQYF TGCGCCAGCAGCCAAGCTTACAGTTTCCGATCCTACGAGCAGTACTTC
TRBJ1-6 NA TRBV11-2 NA CASSLGRVATYNSPLHF TGTGCCAGCAGCTTAGGGCGGGTGGCTACCTATAATTCACCCCTCCACTTT
TRBJ2-5 NA TRBV6-5 NA CASCPREGVVGAQYF TGTGCCAGCTGCCCAAGGGAGGGGGTAGTCGGGGCCCAGTACTTC
TRBJ2-1 TRBD2 TRBV11-2 NA CASSFGGGGWDEQFF TGTGCCAGCAGCTTTGGCGGGGGAGGTTGGGATGAGCAGTTCTTC
TRBJ1-1 NA TRBV6-2/TRBV6-3 NA CASSTSRELIEAFF TGTGCCAGCAGCACCTCGAGGGAGCTCATTGAAGCTTTCTTT
TRBJ1-5 TRBD1 TRBV5-8 NA CASSLGQGVNNQPQHF TGTGCCAGCAGCCTGGGACAGGGGGTAAACAATCAGCCCCAGCATTTT
TRBJ2-3 NA TRBV11-2 NA CASSFWGGASTDTQYF TGTGCCAGCAGCTTCTGGGGGGGGGCGAGCACAGATACGCAGTATTTT
TRBJ1-1 NA TRBV5-4 NA CASSLLAGTEAFF TGTGCCAGCAGCCTATTAGCGGGTACTGAAGCTTTCTTT
TRBJ2-7 NA TRBV3-1/TRBV3-2 NA CASSQPGDYYEQYF TGTGCCAGCAGCCAACCGGGAGATTACTACGAGCAGTACTTC